This T cell receptor beta chain was recovered during a study of blood T cell repertoires in COVID-19. The data were produced by immunoSEQ multiplex PCR, yet TCRdb's version contains in-frame clones alone and is incomplete. The sample lists fewer than 90,000 clones, about nine tenths occurring once. Sequenced: peripheral blood. The receptor was derived from a man at least 80 years old in a cohort sampled during active COVID-19.

The CDR3 here is CASSFAGSQETQYF. Written as DNA, the CDR3 is TGTGCCAGCAGCTTTGCGGGATCCCAAGAGACCCAGTACTTC. V is TRBV5-6 and J is TRBJ2-5; perhaps TRBD2 as D (6 bases). V shed 2 bases and J shed 1 base, with 9 bases lying between them. The CDR3 has 14 amino acids. CDR1 SGHDT and CDR2 YYEEEE come from the germline V gene.